A selection of T cell receptor beta chains follows, all from one sample in a study of naive and memory T cell subsets. In TCRdb, the UMI-ligation and nested PCR reads were re-called with MiXCR into one record per CDR3 protein. Of some 36,000 distinct CDR3 sequences in the sample, roughly 13% were seen once. The sequencing input was effector memory CD4+ T cells from blood. These receptor sequences come from a human donor in good health. CDR3s include the opening cysteine and the closing phenylalanine or tryptophan.

V,CDR3
TRBV28,CASTRRLAGGNEQFF
TRBV6-5,CASKGLAGEKTQYF
TRBV12-3/TRBV12-4,CASRGLAGIRADTQYF
TRBV5-4,CASRQDRGRVNEQFF
TRBV6-5,CASSYPLREQYF
TRBV4-2,CASNDQKRNIQYF
TRBV9,CASSVSVGNEETQYF
TRBV5-6,CASSRRGELFF
TRBV29-1,CSVLRQVGTDTQYF
TRBV19,CASSIRAGASDTQYF
TRBV3-1,CASSLRGGTHEQYF
TRBV4-3,CASSQGGGTITYEQYF
TRBV11-2,CASSLEVLAGGNEQFF
TRBV7-2,CASSLADEQYF
TRBV4-1,CASSPIGPSQSDYGYTF
TRBV29-1,CSVDLAEWNEQFF
TRBV9,CASSEKLRDPGNYGYTF
TRBV20-1,CSATPVAGVHEQYF
TRBV7-3,CASSKNVGAAGVGDNEQFF
TRBV7-2,CASSLRGEAFF
TRBV20-1,CSARDSQETQYF
TRBV6-5,CASSLQGGWTDTQYF
TRBV20-1,CSARERWRTKREGLDTQYF
TRBV15,CATSGVPLAGGRDTGELFF
TRBV20-1,CSAKSGGYNEQFF
TRBV18,CASSPRLVGRQTNTEAFF
TRBV12-3/TRBV12-4,CASSPESDTQYF
TRBV2,CASTIGRTGAATGELFF
TRBV5-1,CASSPRDLGTDTQYF
TRBV2,CASSVAEGQVYGYTF
TRBV7-6,CASSLGRNNEQFF
TRBV5-6,CASSLGVTRTQYF
TRBV28,CASRGPVLALSGANVLTF
TRBV5-1,CASSLGLASGGHNEQFF
TRBV5-5,CASSLTPNTGELFF
TRBV28,CASSPPGRGAREKLFF
TRBV6-1,CASSEAHHSGLYNEQFF
TRBV10-3,CAISAVRGGIYGYTF
TRBV4-3,CASSRGLAGVDTQYF
TRBV13,CASSLVWGITQYF
TRBV20-1,CSARQGGRTEAFF
TRBV20-1,CSASSVYGGARGYFGYTF
TRBV10-3,CASGTPSNYGYTF
TRBV20-1,CSARGLTGSPLHF
TRBV2,CASTSDRMNTEAFF
TRBV6-1,CASRLESTSGTYEQYF
TRBV18,CASSPGQGAYEQYF
TRBV12-3/TRBV12-4,CASSPGRDRGVNEKLFF
TRBV4-1,CASSPETWGYNEQFF
TRBV5-1,CASSLEQDEKLFF
TRBV10-3,CAMGKTERDEQYF
TRBV7-8,CASGSTQPGASSSYEQYF
TRBV5-1,CASSLYPGRGETQYF
TRBV7-2,CASSPGAAAGELFF
TRBV7-4,CASSKGLAGAITRGMGQYF
TRBV5-1,CASSLDQGTAEAFF